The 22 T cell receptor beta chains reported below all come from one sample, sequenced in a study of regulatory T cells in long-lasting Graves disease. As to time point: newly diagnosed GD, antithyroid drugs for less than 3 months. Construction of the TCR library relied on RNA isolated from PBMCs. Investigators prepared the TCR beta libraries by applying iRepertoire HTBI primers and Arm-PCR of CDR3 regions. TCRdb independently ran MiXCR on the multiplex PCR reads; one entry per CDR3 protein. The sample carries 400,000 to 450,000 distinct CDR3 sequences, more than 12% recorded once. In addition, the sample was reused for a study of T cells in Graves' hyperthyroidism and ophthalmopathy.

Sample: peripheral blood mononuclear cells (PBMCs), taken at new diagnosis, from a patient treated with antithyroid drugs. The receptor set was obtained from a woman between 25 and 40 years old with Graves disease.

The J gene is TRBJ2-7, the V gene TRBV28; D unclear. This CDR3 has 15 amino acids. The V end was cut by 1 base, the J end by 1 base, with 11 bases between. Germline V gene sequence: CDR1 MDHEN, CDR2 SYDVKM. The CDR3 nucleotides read TGTGCCAGCAGTTTATTAGGCACCGGGTCCTACGAGCAGTACTTC. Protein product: CASSLLGTGSYEQYF.

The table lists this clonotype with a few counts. The CDR3: CASSQIKGEQFF. The CDR3 DNA reads as TGTGCCAGCAGTCAAATAAAGGGTGAGCAGTTCTTC. The rearrangement uses TRBV12-3 or TRBV12-4 and TRBJ2-1; no firm D call. This CDR3 has 12 residues. V lost 5 bases and J 9 bases, leaving 11 bases between the germline ends.

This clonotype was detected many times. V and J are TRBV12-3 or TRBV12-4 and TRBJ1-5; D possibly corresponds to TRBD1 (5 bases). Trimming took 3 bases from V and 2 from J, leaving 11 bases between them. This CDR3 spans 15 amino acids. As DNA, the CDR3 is TGTGCCAGCAGTTTCGACGGCAGGGGCAATCAGCCCCAGCATTTT. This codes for CASSFDGRGNQPQHF.

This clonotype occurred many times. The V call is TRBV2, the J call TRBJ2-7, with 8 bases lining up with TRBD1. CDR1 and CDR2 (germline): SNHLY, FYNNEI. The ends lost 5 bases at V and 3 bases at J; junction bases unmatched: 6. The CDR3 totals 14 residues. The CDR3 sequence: CASSWTGPVYEQYF. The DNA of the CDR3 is TGTGCCAGCAGTTGGACAGGGCCAGTCTACGAGCAGTACTTC.

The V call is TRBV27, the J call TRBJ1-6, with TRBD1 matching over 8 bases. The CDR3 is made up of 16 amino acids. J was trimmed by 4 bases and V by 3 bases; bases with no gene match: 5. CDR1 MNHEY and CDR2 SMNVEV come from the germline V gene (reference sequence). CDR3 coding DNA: TGTGCCAGCAGTTTTCAGGGGGCCGCGTATAATTCACCCCTCCACTTT. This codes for CASSFQGAAYNSPLHF.

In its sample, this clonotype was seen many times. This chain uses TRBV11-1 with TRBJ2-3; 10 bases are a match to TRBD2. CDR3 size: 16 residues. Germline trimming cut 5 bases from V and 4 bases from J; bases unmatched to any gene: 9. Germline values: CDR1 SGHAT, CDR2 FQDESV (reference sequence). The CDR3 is CASSPRTSGVADTQYF. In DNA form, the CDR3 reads TGTGCCAGCAGCCCCCGGACTAGCGGAGTTGCAGATACGCAGTATTTT.

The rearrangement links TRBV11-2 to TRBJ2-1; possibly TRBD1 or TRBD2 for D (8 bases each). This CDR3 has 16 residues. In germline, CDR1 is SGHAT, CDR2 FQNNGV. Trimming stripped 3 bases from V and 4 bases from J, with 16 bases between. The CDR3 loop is CASSFLSGTGYNEQFF. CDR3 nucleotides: TGTGCCAGCAGCTTCCTTAGCGGGACAGGATACAATGAGCAGTTCTTC.

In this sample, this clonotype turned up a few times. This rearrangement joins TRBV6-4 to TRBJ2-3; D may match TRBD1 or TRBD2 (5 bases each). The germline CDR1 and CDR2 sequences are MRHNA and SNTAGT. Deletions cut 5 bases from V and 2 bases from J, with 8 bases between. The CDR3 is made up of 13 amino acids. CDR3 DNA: TGTGCCAGCAGTTCGGGACCCACAGATACGCAGTATTTT. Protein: CASSSGPTDTQYF.

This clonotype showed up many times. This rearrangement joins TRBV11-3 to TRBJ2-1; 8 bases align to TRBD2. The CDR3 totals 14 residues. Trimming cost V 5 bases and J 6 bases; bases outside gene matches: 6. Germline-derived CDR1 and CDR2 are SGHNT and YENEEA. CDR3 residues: CASSKTGGGNEQFF. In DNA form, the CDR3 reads TGTGCCAGCAGCAAGACCGGGGGGGGCAATGAGCAGTTCTTC.

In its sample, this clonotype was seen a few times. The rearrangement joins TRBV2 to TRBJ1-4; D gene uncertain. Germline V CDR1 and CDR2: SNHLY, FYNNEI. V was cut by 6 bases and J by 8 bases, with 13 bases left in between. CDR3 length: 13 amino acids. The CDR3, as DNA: TGTGCCAGCAGATCGCTCTCAATCGAAAAACTGTTTTTT. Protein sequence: CASRSLSIEKLFF.

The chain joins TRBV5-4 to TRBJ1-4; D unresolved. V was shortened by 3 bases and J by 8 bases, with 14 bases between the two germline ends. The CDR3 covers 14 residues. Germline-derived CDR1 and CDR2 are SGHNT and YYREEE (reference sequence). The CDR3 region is CASSSGPPPEKLFF. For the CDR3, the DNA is TGTGCCAGCAGCTCAGGACCTCCCCCGGAAAAACTGTTTTTT.

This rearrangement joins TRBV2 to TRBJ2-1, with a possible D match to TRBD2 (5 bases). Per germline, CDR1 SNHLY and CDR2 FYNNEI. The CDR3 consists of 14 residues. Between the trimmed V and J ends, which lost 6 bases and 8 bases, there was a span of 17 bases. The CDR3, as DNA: TGTGCCAGCAGAGAACGCTCGGGGAAGGATGAGCAGTTCTTC. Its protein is CASRERSGKDEQFF.

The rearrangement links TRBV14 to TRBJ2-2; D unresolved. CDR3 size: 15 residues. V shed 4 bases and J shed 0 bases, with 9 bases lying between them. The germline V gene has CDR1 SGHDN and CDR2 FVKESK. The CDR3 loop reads CASSLLLSNTGELFF. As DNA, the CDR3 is TGTGCCAGCAGCCTTCTTTTATCGAACACCGGGGAGCTGTTTTTT.

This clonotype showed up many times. CDR3 in DNA: TGTGCCAGCAGTTACTCGGGACATATGAACACTGAAGCTTTCTTT. It encodes CASSYSGHMNTEAFF. The J gene is TRBJ1-1, the V gene TRBV6-5; a possible D gene is TRBD1 (6 bases). The CDR3 sequence is 15 residues long. The germline V and J ends were trimmed by 0 bases and 0 bases, with 8 bases remaining between them. CDR1 is MNHEY and CDR2 is SVGAGI in the germline V gene.

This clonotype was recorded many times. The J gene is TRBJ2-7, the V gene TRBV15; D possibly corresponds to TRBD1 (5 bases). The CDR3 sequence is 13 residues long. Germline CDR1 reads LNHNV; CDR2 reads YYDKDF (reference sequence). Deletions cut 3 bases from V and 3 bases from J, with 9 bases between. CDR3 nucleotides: TGTGCCACCAGCAGGGACACCTACTACGAGCAGTACTTC. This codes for CATSRDTYYEQYF.

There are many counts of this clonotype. The CDR3 loop reads CASSDGSNQPQHF. For the CDR3, the DNA is TGTGCCAGCTCGGACGGTAGCAATCAGCCCCAGCATTTT. The rearrangement links TRBV7-8 to TRBJ1-5; D call uncertain. The CDR3 consists of 13 residues. The germline CDR1 and CDR2 sequences are SGHVS and FQNEAQ. V shed 8 bases and J shed 0 bases, with 8 bases lying between them.

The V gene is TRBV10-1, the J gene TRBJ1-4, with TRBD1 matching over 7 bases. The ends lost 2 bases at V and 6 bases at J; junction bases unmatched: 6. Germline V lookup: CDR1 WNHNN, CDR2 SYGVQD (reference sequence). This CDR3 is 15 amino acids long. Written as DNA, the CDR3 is TGCGCCAGCAGTGAGGAAGGGGGCGGGGATGAAAAACTGTTTTTT. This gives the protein CASSEEGGGDEKLFF.

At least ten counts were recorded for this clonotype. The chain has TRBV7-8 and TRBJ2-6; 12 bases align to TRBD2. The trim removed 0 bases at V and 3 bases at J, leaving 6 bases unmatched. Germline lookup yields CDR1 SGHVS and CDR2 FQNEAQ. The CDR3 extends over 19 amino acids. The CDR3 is CASSLASLAGGGGANVLTF. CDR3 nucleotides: TGTGCCAGCAGCTTAGCCTCACTAGCGGGAGGAGGTGGGGCCAACGTCCTGACTTTC.

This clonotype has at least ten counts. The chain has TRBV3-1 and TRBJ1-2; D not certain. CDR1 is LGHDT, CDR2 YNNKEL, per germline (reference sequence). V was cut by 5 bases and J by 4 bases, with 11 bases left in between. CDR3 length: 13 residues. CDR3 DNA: TGTGCCAGCAGCGAGGGCCTGCGCTATGGCTACACCTTC. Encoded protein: CASSEGLRYGYTF.

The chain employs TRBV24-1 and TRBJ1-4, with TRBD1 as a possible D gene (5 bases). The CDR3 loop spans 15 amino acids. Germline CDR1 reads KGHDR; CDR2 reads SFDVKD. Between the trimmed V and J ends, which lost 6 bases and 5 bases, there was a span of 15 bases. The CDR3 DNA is TGTGCCACCAGTCGTGGGACTTCCATGAATGAAAAACTGTTTTTT. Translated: CATSRGTSMNEKLFF.

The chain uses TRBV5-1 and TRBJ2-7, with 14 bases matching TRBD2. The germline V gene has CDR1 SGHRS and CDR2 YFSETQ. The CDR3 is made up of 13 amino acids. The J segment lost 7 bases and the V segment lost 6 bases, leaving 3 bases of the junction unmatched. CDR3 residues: CASTGTSGGEQYF. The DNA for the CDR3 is TGCGCCAGCACGGGGACTAGCGGGGGTGAGCAGTACTTC.

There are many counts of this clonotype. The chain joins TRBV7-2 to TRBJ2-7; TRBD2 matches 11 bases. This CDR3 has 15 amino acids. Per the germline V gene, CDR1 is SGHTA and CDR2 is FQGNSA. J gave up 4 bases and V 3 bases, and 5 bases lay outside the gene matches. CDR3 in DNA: TGTGCCAGCAGCTTCGTAGCGGGAGGGGTATACGAGCAGTACTTC. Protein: CASSFVAGGVYEQYF.